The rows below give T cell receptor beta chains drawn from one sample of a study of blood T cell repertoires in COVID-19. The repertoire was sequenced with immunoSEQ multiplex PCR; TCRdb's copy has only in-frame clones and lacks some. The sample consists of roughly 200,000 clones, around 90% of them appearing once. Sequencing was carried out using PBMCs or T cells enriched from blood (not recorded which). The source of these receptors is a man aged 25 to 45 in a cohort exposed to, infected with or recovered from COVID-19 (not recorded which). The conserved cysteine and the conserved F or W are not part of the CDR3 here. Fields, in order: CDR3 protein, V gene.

CDR3: ASRRDSGNTIY
V: TRBV5-1

CDR3: ASSRSGNWNSPLH
V: TRBV11-2

CDR3: ATSEASAGGEQF
V: TRBV24-1

CDR3: ASRDSLNTGELF
V: TRBV25-1

CDR3: ASSIGQGRAEAF
V: TRBV5-4

CDR3: ASSILGGETQY
V: TRBV19

CDR3: ASSFLDRVNEQY
V: TRBV5-4

CDR3: ASSLGGGGPYEQY
V: TRBV7-3

CDR3: ASSPRMSYEQY
V: TRBV7-6

CDR3: ASSMLVAGGVGANVLT
V: TRBV19

CDR3: ASSLPMYGAGGGESYNEQF
V: TRBV27

CDR3: ASSQDRGRVQPQH
V: TRBV4-2

CDR3: ASSFAPTSGYSSYNEQF
V: TRBV12-1

CDR3: ASSSRTGLLGEAF
V: TRBV19

CDR3: ASSLVVRAEDTQY
V: TRBV5-5

CDR3: ASPVDRDVDNEQF
V: TRBV24-1

CDR3: ASSISGRGGTGELF
V: TRBV9

CDR3: ASSVDGGGLLNEQY
V: TRBV9

CDR3: ASSPAGQAYNEQF
V: TRBV11-3

CDR3: ASSQGIASASYEQY
V: TRBV4-3

CDR3: ASSAGTSRTRTETQY
V: TRBV9

CDR3: ASSSLRQGGNTEAF
V: TRBV6-6

CDR3: ASSYGTGNQPQH
V: TRBV11-2

CDR3: ASSYGRFGTQY
V: TRBV6-2/TRBV6-3

CDR3: ASSVGGVWIPGETQY
V: TRBV2

CDR3: ASSLDYDQETQY
V: TRBV5-1

CDR3: ASRIDRDGNQPQH
V: TRBV6-5

CDR3: ASSLKREFNEQY
V: TRBV5-5

CDR3: ASQGLRMNTEAF
V: TRBV19

CDR3: ASSTAGVGTGELF
V: TRBV28

CDR3: ASSLGTAGDYDEKLF
V: TRBV3-1/TRBV3-2

CDR3: ASSLVGGPDSPLH
V: TRBV7-8